Below are 6 T cell receptor beta chains sequenced from a single sample in a study of cytomegalovirus exposure and HLA in healthy donors. The PCR made use of 60 Vbeta and 13 Jbeta primers. TCRdb's table, derived via immunoSEQ multiplex PCR, lists solely in-frame clones and lacks some. Of around 130,000 clones in the sample, roughly 83% were seen once. The specimen was PBMCs. These TCRs come from a man aged 18-30 years in good health and CMV-seronegative.

This clone has only one observation. The gene calls are TRBV7-9 and TRBJ2-1, with unresolved D. V was clipped by 5 bases and J by 8 bases, with 10 bases between them. The germline V gene encodes CDR1 SEHNR and CDR2 FQNEAQ (reference sequence). The CDR3 is 12 amino acids. The chain's CDR3 is CASSLRPDEQFF. Written as DNA, the CDR3 is TGTGCCAGCAGCCTACGCCCGGATGAGCAGTTCTTC.

Comments on this clone: The junction differs from germline at one of its ends, possibly a read error. The rearrangement links TRBV7-3 to TRBJ1-1; the D is unclear. The CDR3 is 14 amino acids. CDR1 and CDR2 from the germline V gene are SGHTA and FQGTGA. The CDR3 sequence is CASSLTPRYTEAFF. CDR3 DNA sequence: TGTGCCAGCAGCTTAACCCCTAGGTACACTGAAGCTTTTTTT. The whole variable domain, filled in from reference TRBV7-3 and TRBJ1-1, reads GAGVSQTPSNKVTEKGKYVELRCDPISGHTALYWYRQSLGQGPEFLIYFQGTGAADDSGLPNDRFFAVRPEGSVSTLKIQRTERGDSAVYLCASSLTPRYTEAFFGQGTRLTVV.

This clone was recorded once. The chain couples TRBV29-1 to TRBJ2-3, with 12 bases that match TRBD2. V lost 5 bases to trimming and J lost 0 bases; unmatched junction nucleotides: 6. CDR3 length: 16 residues. Germline values: CDR1 SQVTM, CDR2 ANQGSEA. The CDR3 reads CSVSPGTSGSTDTQYF. The CDR3 bases are TGCAGCGTTTCTCCTGGGACTAGCGGGAGCACAGATACGCAGTATTTT.

The chain links TRBV5-5 to TRBJ2-1, with 11 nucleotides matching TRBD2. CDR3 size: 15 residues. Germline V CDR1 and CDR2: SGHKS, YYEKEE (reference sequence). After removal of 1 base from V and 7 bases from J, the junction contained 4 bases not matched to a gene. CDR3 nucleotide sequence: TGTGCCAGCAGCTTGCCCTGGACTAGCGGGAATGAGCAGTTCTTC. Protein sequence: CASSLPWTSGNEQFF.

The chain couples TRBV10-1 to TRBJ1-5, with TRBD1 matching 10 bases. The CDR3 sequence is 23 residues long. Germline CDR1 WNHNN, CDR2 SYGVQD (reference sequence). Trimming cost V 1 base and J 2 bases; bases outside gene matches: 23. The DNA for the CDR3 is TGCGCCAGCAGTGAGTGTAGGGACAGGGGTCATAGACGGGTCTTTCCGGGCAATCAGCCCCAGCATTTT. Translating it yields CASSECRDRGHRRVFPGNQPQHF.

The count of this clone is one. The J gene is TRBJ2-5, the V gene TRBV30; TRBD2 matches 9 bases. V lost 1 base and J lost 5; bases outside the gene matches: 2. The CDR3 runs to 13 residues. Looked up from germline, CDR1 is GTSNPN and CDR2 is SVGIG (reference sequence). CDR3 amino acids: CAWSGGTSETQYF. In nucleotides, the CDR3 is TGTGCCTGGAGTGGAGGGACTAGCGAGACCCAGTACTTC. Combining the CDR3 with reference TRBV30 and TRBJ2-5 gives the whole variable domain SQTIHQWPATLVQPVGSPLSLECTVEGTSNPNLYWYRQAAGRGLQLLFYSVGIGQISSEVPQNLSASRPQDRQFILSSKKLLLSDSGFYLCAWSGGTSETQYFGPGTRLLVL.